The 6 T cell receptor beta chains in this list originate from one sample, sequenced in a study of T-cell reconstitution after alpha-beta-depleted transplantation in children (TCRdb year 2016). The library was generated by PCR. Data came from an Illumina HiSeq 2500. TCR libraries were prepared with molecular barcoding, using unique molecular identifiers to normalize TCRbeta repertoire quantification. Starting from the raw public reads, TCRdb applied fastp trimming at Q25, assembled clones with MiXCR and retained in-frame beta chains. When rows share a CDR3 protein, they turn into one entry using the most common DNA and genes. Here the sample has around 200,000 distinct CDR3 sequences; 17% occur a single time. Around 45% of the sample lies in the top ten. In the paper's terms, the treatment or condition label means: allogeneic hematopoietic cell transplantation with graft depleted of TCRalphabeta T cells and CD19 B cells.

This specimen consisted of PBMCs, mostly from graft donor cells, obtained 360 days after TCRalphabeta/CD19-depleted stem cell transplant. These TCRs come from a male patient between 2 and 15 years old who had a stem cell transplant for acute lymphoblastic leukemia, so the T cells may come from the graft donor.

This clonotype showed up many times. This chain connects TRBV12-3 or TRBV12-4 to TRBJ1-6; 7 positions agree with TRBD1. The CDR3 runs to 14 residues. The V segment lost 5 bases and the J segment 9 bases; nucleotides outside the gene matches: 7. The CDR3 sequence: CASSRTGEFSPLHF. In DNA, the CDR3 is TGTGCCAGCAGTCGTACAGGGGAGTTTTCACCCCTCCACTTT.

The rearrangement joins TRBV28 to TRBJ1-1; TRBD1 matches 7 bases. This CDR3 has 15 residues. Trimming at V came to 4 bases and at J to 0 bases, leaving 5 bases not matched to a gene. Germline values: CDR1 MDHEN, CDR2 SYDVKM. The chain's CDR3 is CASSSTGVMNTEAFF. CDR3 DNA sequence: TGTGCCAGCAGTTCAACAGGGGTGATGAACACTGAAGCTTTCTTT.

This clonotype has a handful of counts. The rearrangement joins TRBV5-1 to TRBJ2-7; weak D call: TRBD2 (6 bases). The CDR3 contains 15 residues. The germline CDR1 and CDR2 sequences are SGHRS and YFSETQ. The V end was cut by 0 bases, the J end by 1 base, with 11 bases between. The CDR3 protein is CASSLVGRGSYEQYF. CDR3 bases: TGCGCCAGCAGCTTGGTCGGTCGGGGGTCCTACGAGCAGTACTTC.

This sequence joins TRBV4-3 and TRBJ2-2; no clear D gene. The germline V gene encodes CDR1 LGHNA and CDR2 YSLEER. Trimming stripped 0 bases from V and 2 bases from J, with 10 bases between. The CDR3 covers 16 residues. The CDR3 protein is CASSQEAQVNTGELFF. DNA of the CDR3: TGCGCCAGCAGCCAAGAAGCTCAGGTCAACACCGGGGAGCTGTTTTTT.

The V gene is TRBV19, the J gene TRBJ2-7; D tentatively reads TRBD1 or TRBD2 (5 bases each). Looked up from germline, CDR1 is LNHDA and CDR2 is SQIVND (reference sequence). Between the trimmed V and J ends, which lost 11 bases and 3 bases, there was a span of 17 bases. The CDR3 is 13 residues long. CDR3 protein: CASSAGDLYEQYF. Here the CDR3 DNA reads TGTGCCTCTTCCGCCGGGGACCTCTACGAGCAGTACTTC.

V is TRBV5-6 and J is TRBJ2-1, with D possibly matching TRBD2 (6 bases). Germline loops: CDR1 SGHDT, CDR2 YYEEEE. The CDR3 has 12 residues. Trimming took off 4 bases at V and 9 bases at J, with 11 bases between the two ends. The DNA for the CDR3 is TGTGCCAGCAGCATTGGGGACTTTGAGCAGTTCTTC. Translation gives CASSIGDFEQFF.